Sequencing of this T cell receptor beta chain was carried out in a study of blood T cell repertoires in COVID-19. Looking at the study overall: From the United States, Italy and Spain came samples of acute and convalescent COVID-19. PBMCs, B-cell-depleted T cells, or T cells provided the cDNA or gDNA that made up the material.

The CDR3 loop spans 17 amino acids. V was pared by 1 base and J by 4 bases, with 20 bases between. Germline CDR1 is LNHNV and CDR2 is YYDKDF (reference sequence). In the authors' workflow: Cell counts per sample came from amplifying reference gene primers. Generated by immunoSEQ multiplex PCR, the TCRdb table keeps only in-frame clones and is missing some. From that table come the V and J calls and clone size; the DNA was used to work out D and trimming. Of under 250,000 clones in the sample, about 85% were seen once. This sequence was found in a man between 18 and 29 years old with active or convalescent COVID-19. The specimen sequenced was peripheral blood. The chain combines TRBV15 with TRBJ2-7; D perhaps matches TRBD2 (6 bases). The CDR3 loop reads CATSRVVGARAGYEQYF. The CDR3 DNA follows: TGTGCCACCAGCAGAGTTGTCGGGGCGCGGGCGGGGTACGAGCAGTACTTC.